This TCR beta chain was sequenced during a study of post-analysis software for immune sequencing data. Study overall: Disease trajectories encompassed relapsing-remitting, secondary progressive and progressive-relapsing multiple sclerosis. Study results and limitations: Among five TRBV segments more frequent in patients than controls were TRBV5-6, TRBV5-1 and TRBV20-1.

Unique-molecular-identifier-tagged TCR beta cDNA libraries were used. T cells numbering about 0.95 to 11 million gave rise to roughly 550,000 cDNA molecules. TCRdb recomputed calls from the PCR reads with MiXCR, one row per CDR3 protein. The table includes approximately 160,000 distinct CDR3 sequences, roughly 31% detected once. The CDR3 loop spans 15 amino acids. Trimming stripped 0 bases from V and 2 bases from J, with 8 bases between. Comments on this clonotype: The target antigen is unknown.

The receptor's source is a girl under 18 with multiple sclerosis. Input material: blood. The rearrangement links TRBV12-3 or TRBV12-4 to TRBJ1-3, with D perhaps TRBD1 (5 bases). CDR3 DNA sequence: TGTGCCAGCAGTTTAGCCCCAGGGACTGGAAACACCATATATTTT. Its translation is CASSLAPGTGNTIYF.